The rows below give T cell receptor beta chains drawn from one sample of a study of blood T cell repertoires in COVID-19. Clones were sequenced by immunoSEQ multiplex PCR, and TCRdb holds only the in-frame ones, with some missing. The table has about 100,000 clones, roughly 76% seen once. Specimen: peripheral blood. The receptors here all came from a man older than 75 with COVID-19, enrolled during active disease. The CDR3 runs from the conserved cysteine through the conserved F or W. A D gene is named only where the DNA matches it firmly. The size entry is marked missing in some rows and otherwise reads once, few, many or a size class.

>TRBJ2-7|TRBV2|-|-
CASSVDRTPGHEQYF
TGTGCCAGCAGTGTAGATAGGACACCGGGTCACGAGCAGTACTTC
>TRBJ1-6|TRBV5-1|-|few
CASSFGEGSPLHF
TGCGCCAGCAGCTTCGGCGAGGGTTCACCCCTCCACTTT
>TRBJ1-4|TRBV5-4|TRBD1|-
CASSPEGGYNEKLFF
TGTGCCAGCAGCCCAGAAGGGGGCTATAATGAAAAACTGTTTTTT
>TRBJ1-4|TRBV19|-|few
CASSIAGTNEKLFF
TGTGCCAGTAGTATAGCAGGGACTAATGAAAAACTGTTTTTT
>TRBJ2-1|TRBV6-1|-|-
CASSDVSRRNEQFF
TGTGCCAGCAGTGATGTCTCACGGCGGAATGAGCAGTTCTTC
>TRBJ2-1|TRBV24-1|-|-
CATSDGRVPYNEQFF
TGTGCCACCAGTGATGGGCGGGTTCCCTACAATGAGCAGTTCTTC
>TRBJ2-7|TRBV20-1|-|once
CRGSGGNEQYF
TGCAGGGGATCCGGGGGTAACGAGCAGTACTTC
>TRBJ2-4|TRBV5-8|-|-
CASSSGGIGPENIQYF
TGTGCCAGCAGCTCCGGGGGTATCGGGCCGGAAAACATTCAGTACTTC
>TRBJ2-3|TRBV20-1|TRBD1|-
CSAWTGTGTYF
TGCAGTGCTTGGACCGGGACAGGGACGTATTTT
>TRBJ2-1|TRBV27|TRBD2|-
CASSRAGANEQFF
TGTGCCAGCAGCCGAGCGGGAGCAAATGAGCAGTTCTTC
>TRBJ2-3|TRBV6-6|-|once
CASGGLSTDTQYF
TGTGCCAGCGGGGGACTGAGCACAGATACGCAGTATTTT